The 10 T cell receptor beta chains given below trace back to one sample, sequenced in a study of CXCR3-negative and CXCR3-positive naive CD8 T cells. Libraries of TRB cDNA were made by 5' RACE and carried UMIs. TCRdb reprocessed the 5' RACE reads and reports one entry per CDR3 protein, with no DNA. The listing records 100,000 to 150,000 distinct CDR3 sequences. Sequences were obtained from naive CXCR3- CD8+ T cells from blood. Subset reported: CD45RO-CCR7+CD27+CD95- naive CD8+ T cells lacking CXCR3 (TNR3-). These receptors originate from a human donor in good health. Some clones in this sample may be carry-over from other donors' samples.

This sequence joins TRBV5-5 and TRBJ2-1. Germline V CDR1 and CDR2: SGHKS, YYEKEE (reference sequence). The CDR3 contains 11 residues. The CDR3 sequence: CASSYANEQFF. Full variable domain (outside the CDR3, taken from reference TRBV5-5 and TRBJ2-1): DAGVTQSPTHLIKTRGQQVTLRCSPISGHKSVSWYQQVLGQGPQFIFQYYEKEERGRGNFPDRFSARQFPNYSSELNVNALLLGDSALYLCASSYANEQFFGPGTRLTVL.

The V gene is TRBV19, the J gene TRBJ2-1; the D gene TCRdb calls, TRBD1, cannot be checked with no DNA. The CDR3 is 15 residues long. Germline lookup yields CDR1 LNHDA and CDR2 SQIVND (reference sequence). CDR3 protein: CASSPGGRLVYEQFF.

The V gene is TRBV4-1, the J gene TRBJ1-4. The CDR3 has 13 amino acids. CDR1 and CDR2 (germline): MGHRA, YSYEKL. The chain's CDR3 is CASSGRPNEKLFF.

The rearrangement uses TRBV5-4 and TRBJ2-1; there is no DNA to check the TCRdb D call of TRBD2. This CDR3 is built from 15 residues. Germline V CDR1 and CDR2: SGHNT, YYREEE (reference sequence). This chain's CDR3 is CASSLGLAGPNEQFF.

The genes are TRBV15 and TRBJ1-4; absent DNA, TCRdb's TRBD1 call cannot be checked. The CDR3 has 18 amino acids. CDR1 is LNHNV and CDR2 is YYDKDF in the germline V gene (reference sequence). The CDR3 region is CATSRDRTGTNHNEKLFF. Looking up the rest from reference TRBV15 and TRBJ1-4 gives the full variable domain: DAMVIQNPRYQVTQFGKPVTLSCSQTLNHNVMYWYQQKSSQAPKLLFHYYDKDFNNEADTPDNFQSRRPNTSFCFLDIRSPGLGDTAMYLCATSRDRTGTNHNEKLFFGSGTQLSVL.

CDR3 amino acids: CAISDSPDTGELFF. This sequence joins TRBV10-3 and TRBJ2-2. The CDR3 covers 14 residues. CDR1 and CDR2 from the germline V gene are ENHRY and SYGVKD.

V gene TRBV27 combines with J gene TRBJ2-2; TCRdb's D call of TRBD1 is untestable without DNA. This CDR3 comprises 14 residues. The germline V gene encodes CDR1 MNHEY and CDR2 SMNVEV (reference sequence). CDR3 loop: CASGSDWGTGEPFF.

Here the CDR3 reads CASSLWEGETGYTF. V gene TRBV13 combines with J gene TRBJ1-2. This CDR3 has 14 amino acids. CDR1 and CDR2 (germline): PRHDT, FYEKMQ (reference sequence).

V usage is TRBV28 and J usage is TRBJ2-7. The CDR3 consists of 11 residues. The germline CDR1 and CDR2 sequences are MDHEN and SYDVKM. This CDR3 reads CASSSTWTQSF. The variable domain in full, completed from reference TRBV28 and TRBJ2-7, reads DVKVTQSSRYLVKRTGEKVFLECVQDMDHENMFWYRQDPGLGLRLIYFSYDVKMKEKGDIPEGYSVSREKKERFSLILESASTNQTSMYLCASSSTWTQSFGPGTRLTVT.

This rearrangement joins TRBV11-1 to TRBJ2-7; TCRdb's D call, TRBD2, is unchecked because there is no DNA. Germline assignment: CDR1 SGHAT and CDR2 FQDESV (reference sequence). This CDR3 spans 17 amino acids. CDR3 amino acids: CASSLTTGLAGDYEQYF.